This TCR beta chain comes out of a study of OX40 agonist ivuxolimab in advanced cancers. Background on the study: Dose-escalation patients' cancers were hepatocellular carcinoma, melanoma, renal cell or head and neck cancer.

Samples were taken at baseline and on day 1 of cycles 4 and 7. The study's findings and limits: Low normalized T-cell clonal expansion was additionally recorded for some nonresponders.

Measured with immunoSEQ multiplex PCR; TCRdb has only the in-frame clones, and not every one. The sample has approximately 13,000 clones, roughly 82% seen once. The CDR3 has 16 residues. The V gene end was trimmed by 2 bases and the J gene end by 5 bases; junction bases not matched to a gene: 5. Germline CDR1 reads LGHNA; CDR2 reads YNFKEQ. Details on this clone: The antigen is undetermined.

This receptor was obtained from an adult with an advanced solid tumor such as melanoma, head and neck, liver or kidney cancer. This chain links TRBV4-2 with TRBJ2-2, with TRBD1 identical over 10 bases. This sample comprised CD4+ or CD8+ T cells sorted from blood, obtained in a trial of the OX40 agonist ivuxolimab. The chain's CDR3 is CASSQLPGQGTGELFF. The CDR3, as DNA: TGTGCCAGCAGCCAACTTCCGGGACAGGGGACCGGGGAGCTGTTTTTT.